These 32 T cell receptor beta chains originate from one sample sequenced in a study of beta chain features in type 1 diabetes. cDNA synthesis used the whole RNA isolate, giving expressed TCRB sequences. Clones were read by immunoSEQ multiplex PCR, and TCRdb kept only the in-frame ones, dropping some. The data show 110,000 to 150,000 clones, with about 8.7% seen just once and roughly 0.7% held by the top ten. Sequences were obtained from central memory CD4+ T cells from blood. The receptors come from a man aged 18 to 30 in good health.

This clone was detected only a few times. The chain carries TRBV7-2 and TRBJ2-1, with D tentatively TRBD2 (6 bases). V was clipped by 6 bases and J by 2 bases, with 17 bases between them. The CDR3 runs 16 residues. Germline V gene lookup returns CDR1 SGHTA and CDR2 FQGNSA. CDR3 amino acids: CASRLLAGRTYNEQFF. The CDR3 DNA follows: TGTGCCAGCAGGTTACTGGCGGGGCGAACCTACAATGAGCAGTTCTTC.

In this sample, this clone turned up a few times. The gene calls are TRBV6-1 and TRBJ1-1; 7 bases line up with TRBD1. The CDR3 length is 15 residues. Germline lookup yields CDR1 MNHNS and CDR2 SASEGT. The V and J ends lost 5 bases and 0 bases, in that order; junction bases with no gene match: 6. The CDR3 DNA reads TGTGCCAGCAGTACGACAGGGCTAATGAACACTGAAGCTTTCTTT. Encoded protein: CASSTTGLMNTEAFF.

This clone was observed a few times. The chain has TRBV29-1 and TRBJ2-5; 8 nucleotides agree with TRBD2. The CDR3 totals 12 residues. Trimming at V came to 6 bases and at J to 5 bases, leaving 5 bases not matched to a gene. The germline CDR1 and CDR2 sequences are SQVTM and ANQGSEA. For the CDR3, the DNA is TGCAGCGTCCTCACTAGCGGTGAGACCCAGTACTTC. Amino acid sequence: CSVLTSGETQYF.

The V gene is TRBV27, the J gene TRBJ1-5, with a weak D call TRBD1 (5 bases). This CDR3 has 18 amino acids. Germline assignment: CDR1 MNHEY and CDR2 SMNVEV (reference sequence). Deletions cut 5 bases from V and 5 bases from J, with 25 bases between. CDR3 region: CASSPFQFRGGVDQPQHF. The CDR3 region has the DNA TGTGCCAGCAGTCCTTTTCAGTTCCGCGGGGGAGTGGATCAGCCCCAGCATTTT.

This clone was counted only a few times. The rearrangement joins TRBV6-6 to TRBJ1-2, with 9 bases identical to TRBD1. V lost 4 bases, J lost 8 bases, and 11 bases stayed unmatched. Germline CDR1 MNHNY, CDR2 SVGAGI (reference sequence). The CDR3 is made up of 15 amino acids. This chain's CDR3 is CASSSKDGTGRGYTF. CDR3 DNA: TGTGCCAGCAGTTCCAAGGACGGGACAGGGCGAGGCTACACCTTC.

The sample holds a few counts of this clone. This chain connects TRBV10-3 to TRBJ2-5; 8 positions match TRBD1. This CDR3 has 14 amino acids. With V trimmed by 2 bases and J by 1 base, 0 bases remained unmatched. Germline CDR1 ENHRY, CDR2 SYGVKD. CDR3 coding DNA: TGTGCCATCAGTGAGGGACAGGGCCAAGAGACCCAGTACTTC. It translates to CAISEGQGQETQYF.

V gene TRBV27 combines with J gene TRBJ2-1; 12 bases line up with TRBD1. V shed 5 bases and J 7 bases; nucleotides not matched to a gene: 3. CDR3 length: 14 residues. Germline CDR1 MNHEY, CDR2 SMNVEV (reference sequence). The CDR3 reads CASSPGQGANEQFF. The CDR3 DNA follows: TGTGCCAGCAGTCCGGGACAGGGGGCGAATGAGCAGTTCTTC.

The rearrangement uses TRBV2 and TRBJ1-4, with 7 bases fitting TRBD1. Trimming removed 8 bases from V and 3 bases from J; junction bases left unmatched: 3. The CDR3 totals 13 residues. In germline, CDR1 is SNHLY, CDR2 FYNNEI. CDR3 sequence (DNA): TGTGCCAGCCACAGGGGCGCTAATGAAAAACTGTTTTTT. Translated: CASHRGANEKLFF.

This clone came up a few times. V gene TRBV6-6 combines with J gene TRBJ2-1; TRBD2 is a possible D gene (6 bases). The CDR3 is 15 amino acids. Germline CDR1 MNHNY, CDR2 SVGAGI (reference sequence). Between the trimmed V and J ends, which lost 7 bases and 6 bases, there was a span of 19 bases. The CDR3 reads CASTLPEQGGNEQFF. The CDR3 DNA reads as TGTGCCAGCACCCTACCCGAGCAGGGAGGCAATGAGCAGTTCTTC.

The V and J genes are TRBV4-1 and TRBJ1-3, with a tentative D call TRBD1 (6 bases). Germline V gene data show CDR1 as MGHRA and CDR2 as YSYEKL. Trimming cost V 0 bases and J 3 bases, with 15 bases left between them. The length of the CDR3 is 17 residues. The CDR3 region is CASSQERSGVDGNTIYF. The CDR3 DNA is TGCGCCAGCAGCCAAGAGAGGTCAGGGGTAGATGGAAACACCATATATTTT.

This rearrangement joins TRBV28 to TRBJ2-7; 11 bases map to TRBD2. The V segment lost 6 bases and the J segment 2 bases; nucleotides outside the gene matches: 9. Germline V lookup: CDR1 MDHEN, CDR2 SYDVKM. The length of the CDR3 is 16 residues. The CDR3 region is CASSTPTSGTPYEQYF. The CDR3 nucleotides read TGTGCCAGCAGCACCCCGACTAGCGGGACCCCCTACGAGCAGTACTTC. Complete variable domain (other parts from reference TRBV28 and TRBJ2-7): DVKVTQSSRYLVKRTGEKVFLECVQDMDHENMFWYRQDPGLGLRLIYFSYDVKMKEKGDIPEGYSVSREKKERFSLILESASTNQTSMYLCASSTPTSGTPYEQYFGPGTRLTVT.

The chain has TRBV18 and TRBJ1-1; D is unresolved. The CDR3 covers 15 residues. Germline CDR1 and CDR2: KGHSH and LQKENI. V shed 2 bases and J shed 0 bases, with 10 bases lying between them. CDR3 sequence reads: CASSPIEQLNTEAFF. The CDR3 DNA is TGTGCCAGCTCACCAATCGAACAGTTGAACACTGAAGCTTTCTTT.

The chain joins TRBV7-7 to TRBJ2-3; D not certain. Germline loops: CDR1 SSHAT, CDR2 FNYEAQ (reference sequence). Trimming took 1 base from V and 2 from J, leaving 10 bases between them. The CDR3 sequence is 15 residues long. The DNA of the CDR3 is TGTGCCAGCAGCTTAGGCGGCAGCTTCACAGATACGCAGTATTTT. This translates into CASSLGGSFTDTQYF. Combining the CDR3 with reference TRBV7-7 and TRBJ2-3 gives the whole variable domain GAGVSQSPRYKVTKRGQDVTLRCDPISSHATLYWYQQALGQGPEFLTYFNYEAQPDKSGLPSDRFSAERPEGSISTLTIQRTEQRDSAMYRCASSLGGSFTDTQYFGPGTRLTVL.

A few counts support this clone. The chain links TRBV5-1 to TRBJ2-7; D is unclear. The V gene's germline CDR1 is SGHRS and CDR2 YFSETQ. CDR3 length: 14 residues. V was clipped by 2 bases and J by 0 bases, with 9 bases between them. CDR3 nucleotide sequence: TGCGCCAGCAGCTTCGACACGAGCTCCTACGAGCAGTACTTC. Translating it yields CASSFDTSSYEQYF.

This clone was seen a few times. This CDR3 reads CASSGQTTSTDTQYF. The DNA of the CDR3 is TGTGCCAGCTCAGGACAAACTACTAGCACAGATACGCAGTATTTT. The rearrangement uses TRBV18 and TRBJ2-3; possibly TRBD1 for D (5 bases). The V gene's germline CDR1 is KGHSH and CDR2 LQKENI. V gave up 5 bases and J gave up 0 bases, with 12 bases separating them. This CDR3 region has 15 residues.

This clone was detected many times. This same CDR3 is encoded by further DNA sequences in the sample. The chain carries TRBV30 and TRBJ1-2; D gene unclear. Germline-derived CDR1 and CDR2 are GTSNPN and SVGIG (reference sequence). There are 12 residues in the CDR3. V was cut by 1 base and J by 4 bases, with 7 bases left in between. The CDR3 sequence: CAWSGGSYGYTF. The CDR3 DNA follows: TGTGCCTGGAGTGGAGGGAGCTATGGCTACACCTTC. The variable domain in full, with the rest retrieved from reference TRBV30 and TRBJ1-2, is SQTIHQWPATLVQPVGSPLSLECTVEGTSNPNLYWYRQAAGRGLQLLFYSVGIGQISSEVPQNLSASRPQDRQFILSSKKLLLSDSGFYLCAWSGGSYGYTFGSGTRLTVV.

This clone appeared a few times. This chain links TRBV6-1 with TRBJ2-1; TRBD1 aligns across 8 bases. The V and J ends lost 3 bases and 8 bases, in that order; junction bases with no gene match: 6. There are 14 residues in the CDR3. Germline V lookup: CDR1 MNHNS, CDR2 SASEGT. DNA of the CDR3: TGTGCCAGCAGTGATACGCAGGGGGCCGATGAGCAGTTCTTC. Protein sequence: CASSDTQGADEQFF.

The CDR3 reads CASSTGEHYEQYF. The CDR3 DNA reads TGTGCCAGCAGCACGGGGGAGCACTACGAGCAGTACTTC. This sequence joins TRBV7-2 and TRBJ2-7, with a tentative D call TRBD2 (6 bases). The CDR3 extends over 13 amino acids. Germline CDR1 SGHTA, CDR2 FQGNSA. V was trimmed by 5 bases and J by 3 bases, leaving 11 bases between them.

V usage is TRBV6-5 and J usage is TRBJ2-3; D gene uncertain. V was pared by 6 bases and J by 0 bases, with 7 bases between. The CDR3 sequence is 13 residues long. CDR1 is MNHEY and CDR2 is SVGAGI in the germline V gene. In DNA form, the CDR3 reads TGTGCCAGCAGATCTCGGAGCACAGATACGCAGTATTTT. This encodes CASRSRSTDTQYF.

V gene TRBV4-3 combines with J gene TRBJ2-3; D gene unclear. The CDR3 length is 13 residues. Trimming pared 4 bases from V and 0 bases from J, leaving 5 bases between. Germline V lookup: CDR1 LGHNA, CDR2 YSLEER. The CDR3 is CASSRASTDTQYF. Here the CDR3 DNA reads TGCGCCAGCAGCCGAGCCAGCACAGATACGCAGTATTTT.

The J gene is TRBJ2-2, the V gene TRBV2, with D hard to call. The CDR3 extends over 13 amino acids. V was pared by 7 bases and J by 1 base, with 7 bases between. Germline V CDR1 and CDR2: SNHLY, FYNNEI. The CDR3 DNA reads TGTGCCAGCAAGAGGCAGAACACCGGGGAGCTGTTTTTT. Translating it yields CASKRQNTGELFF.

This clone has at least ten counts. The chain couples TRBV19 to TRBJ1-2; a weak D match, TRBD1 (5 bases). There are 13 residues in the CDR3. Germline V lookup: CDR1 LNHDA, CDR2 SQIVND (reference sequence). V was cut by 4 bases and J by 5 bases, with 11 bases left in between. CDR3 sequence: CASSTSGKYGYTF. For the CDR3, the DNA is TGTGCCAGTAGTACGTCAGGGAAATATGGCTACACCTTC.

In DNA form, the CDR3 reads TGTGCCACCAGCAGAAAAGATTGGAGCGCTAATGAAAAACTGTTTTTT. Its protein is CATSRKDWSANEKLFF. The V gene is TRBV15, the J gene TRBJ1-4; no firm D call. This CDR3 region has 16 residues. V dropped 2 bases and J dropped 3 bases, with 13 bases sitting between them. CDR1 and CDR2 (germline): LNHNV, YYDKDF (reference sequence).

This clone was detected only a few times. The rearrangement links TRBV5-4 to TRBJ2-1, with 12 bases aligning to TRBD2. V was clipped by 4 bases and J by 3 bases; unmatched bases: 8. The CDR3 has 17 amino acids. In germline, CDR1 is SGHNT, CDR2 YYREEE (reference sequence). The CDR3 loop reads CASSTSTSGGLYNEQFF. CDR3 DNA: TGTGCCAGCAGCACCTCGACTAGCGGGGGACTCTACAATGAGCAGTTCTTC.

The genes are TRBV7-2 and TRBJ1-4, with 8 bases fitting TRBD1. Trimming at V came to 5 bases and at J to 6 bases, leaving 5 bases not matched to a gene. This CDR3 comprises 14 residues. Per the germline V gene, CDR1 is SGHTA and CDR2 is FQGNSA. The CDR3 DNA reads as TGTGCCAGCAGCCGCAGGGGACAGGATGAAAAACTGTTTTTT. Amino acids: CASSRRGQDEKLFF.

This clone was counted only a few times. The V gene is TRBV12-2, the J gene TRBJ2-7; TRBD2, as called in the table, went unchecked against the DNA. TRBV12-2 is labeled a pseudogene. The CDR3 is 14 amino acids. CDR3 loop: CASRLEEGSYEQYF. CDR3 coding DNA: TGTGCAAGTCGCTTAGAGGAGGGCAGCTACGAGCAGTACTTC.

The chain links TRBV15 to TRBJ2-2; 8 bases are shared with TRBD1. J gave up 3 bases and V 1 base, and 13 bases lay outside the gene matches. The CDR3 extends over 19 amino acids. Germline V CDR1 and CDR2: LNHNV, YYDKDF (reference sequence). The CDR3 region is CATSRASGRGLWHTGELFF. Here the CDR3 DNA reads TGTGCCACCAGCAGAGCTAGTGGCAGGGGGCTTTGGCACACCGGGGAGCTGTTTTTT.

The CDR3 nucleotides are TGCGCCAGCAGCCAAGATCCCCCCACAAGGAGCTCACCTCTGAACACTGAAGCTTTCTTT. Translation gives CASSQDPPTRSSPLNTEAFF. The genes are TRBV4-3 and TRBJ1-1, with D unclear. The CDR3 loop spans 20 amino acids. The V and J ends lost 0 bases and 0 bases respectively, with 23 bases between them. Germline CDR1 reads LGHNA; CDR2 reads YSLEER.

This clone was seen more than once but under ten times. The same CDR3 arises from other DNA sequences in this sample as well. This rearrangement joins TRBV28 to TRBJ1-2, with 9 bases matching TRBD1. CDR1 is MDHEN and CDR2 is SYDVKM in the germline V gene. With V trimmed by 4 bases and J by 4 bases, 7 bases remained unmatched. The CDR3 is made up of 15 amino acids. The CDR3 DNA sequence: TGTGCCAGCAGTTCGGGACAGGGTGCGAGCTATGGCTACACCTTC. Its protein product is CASSSGQGASYGYTF.

This chain links TRBV5-1 with TRBJ1-5; D is ambiguous. Germline V gene sequence: CDR1 SGHRS, CDR2 YFSETQ. V lost 0 bases to trimming and J lost 3 bases, with 7 bases between them. This CDR3 region has 14 residues. This chain's CDR3 is CASSLAGDNQPQHF. The DNA for the CDR3 is TGCGCCAGCAGCTTGGCCGGGGACAATCAGCCCCAGCATTTT.

This chain joins TRBV7-9 and TRBJ2-1; 14 bases are shared with TRBD2. Trimming cost V 5 bases and J 10 bases; bases outside gene matches: 7. The CDR3 contains 15 residues. Germline loops: CDR1 SEHNR, CDR2 FQNEAQ (reference sequence). The CDR3 coding sequence is TGTGCCAGCAGCATCGGGACTAGCGGGGGTCAAGAGCAGTTCTTC. It yields the protein CASSIGTSGGQEQFF.

The chain employs TRBV6-5 and TRBJ2-5; weak D call: TRBD2 (5 bases). The germline CDR1 and CDR2 sequences are MNHEY and SVGAGI. This CDR3 has 14 amino acids. V dropped 0 bases and J dropped 4 bases, with 9 bases sitting between them. The CDR3 coding sequence is TGTGCCAGCAGTTACTCACTAGGATCAGAGACCCAGTACTTC. Translating it yields CASSYSLGSETQYF.